These T cell receptor beta chains were read from a single sample in a study of shared clonotypes between healthy human individuals. Sequencing was performed with immunoSEQ multiplex PCR; in TCRdb, only in-frame clones are kept and a portion is missing. Here the sample spans 2 million to 3 million clones, approximately 94% being singletons. Material for sequencing was naive CD4+ T cells sorted from blood. The receptors derive from a man in his late teens or twenties in good health. The conserved cysteine and the conserved F or W are not part of the CDR3 here. Each record gives: V gene, J gene, CDR3 protein.

TRBV5-1	TRBJ1-6	ASSLAGTGGGSSYNSPLH
TRBV19	TRBJ1-1	ASSTPLWPNTEAF
TRBV5-4	TRBJ1-4	ASKDPGTTNEKLF
TRBV27	TRBJ1-6	ASSSKGQGSSRGSPLH
TRBV19	TRBJ2-3	ATTWGGDTQY
TRBV27	TRBJ1-2	ASSLIFGGGNSGYT
TRBV2	TRBJ2-3	ASRRWTSGGVVTDTQY
TRBV28	TRBJ1-5	ASSAGAPRDQPQH
TRBV20-1	TRBJ1-2	SAVDNYGYT
TRBV30	TRBJ2-5	AWSRGGQQETQY
TRBV6-1	TRBJ2-2	ASSRDRDRTGELF
TRBV5-1	TRBJ1-4	ASSLAGQGAEKLF
TRBV7-8	TRBJ1-4	ASSLAGQTNEKLF
TRBV27	TRBJ1-3	ASSSLQGVGNTIY
TRBV19	TRBJ2-5	ASTGTPQETQY
TRBV2	TRBJ2-3	ASRPGQGPDTQY
TRBV6-6	TRBJ1-3	ASSHQYKSGNTIY
TRBV19	TRBJ2-5	ASSAIAGGMRETQY
TRBV10-3	TRBJ2-1	AISEEGSSYNEQF
TRBV4-1	TRBJ2-7	ASSQIFSPDMIEQY
TRBV7-6	TRBJ2-5	ASTSEKY
TRBV7-2	TRBJ2-5	ASSTGTGTGETQY
TRBV5-1	TRBJ1-1	ASSLAGQNTEAF
TRBV19	TRBJ2-7	ASSDPGRVFYEQY
TRBV27	TRBJ1-1	ASSSFGTLNTEAF
TRBV5-8	TRBJ1-3	ATLAPDRGNTIY
TRBV28	TRBJ2-5	ASSPDLVRKETQY
TRBV6-5	TRBJ1-4	ASSSGGLWVKKLF
TRBV28	TRBJ2-7	ATVPAGQGTYEQY
TRBV6-6	TRBJ1-1	ASSQSSTEAF
TRBV30	TRBJ1-6	AWRHNSPLH
TRBV27	TRBJ2-3	ASSLGLAGASTDTQY
TRBV6-5	TRBJ2-1	ASQSPGLAGVSQF
TRBV10-3	TRBJ2-4	AISESDRADIQY
TRBV30	TRBJ2-3	AWMTSGGTDTQY
TRBV15	TRBJ2-1	ATSRGGGNGDNEQF
TRBV28	TRBJ2-1	ASSPGTGGNEQF
TRBV6-6	TRBJ1-2	ASTGGAGGYT
TRBV6-5	TRBJ1-2	ASSYSSAGGFGYT
TRBV9	TRBJ2-3	ASSARTDTQY
TRBV5-1	TRBJ1-5	ASSPTWEVQPQH
TRBV7-2	TRBJ1-6	ASSGQGGNSPLH
TRBV29-1	TRBJ2-1	STGKGVGNEQF
TRBV19	TRBJ2-2	ASSMMGQPTGELF
TRBV7-9	TRBJ1-5	ASSLGAGSHQPQH
TRBV5-4	TRBJ1-6	ASSPRFGTGGSPLH
TRBV11-2	TRBJ1-2	ASSPLVPYGYT
TRBV11-2	TRBJ2-5	ASSFPTGGLETQY
TRBV2	TRBJ2-4	ASARDSLNIQY
TRBV6-5	TRBJ1-2	ASSYDHYGYT
TRBV6-4	TRBJ1-1	ASSEQGNTEAF
TRBV18	TRBJ2-5	ASDLGLQETQY
TRBV5-1	TRBJ2-3	ASSFGRGTDTQY
TRBV18	TRBJ2-5	ASSPGQVPAETQY
TRBV5-1	TRBJ1-1	ASSKGQGGAEAF
TRBV10-3	TRBJ2-3	AINRQDYTDTQY
TRBV19	TRBJ1-4	ASSIRQGNEKLF
TRBV7-2	TRBJ2-1	ASSLEGGTHGEQF
TRBV5-5	TRBJ2-6	ASSLQGPRSGANVLT